This passage covers 19 T cell receptor beta chains from one sample sequenced in a study of regulatory and conventional T cells in breast cancer (dated by TCRdb to between 2014 and 2017). Library preparation employed PCR. The sample was run on an Illumina MiSeq. TCRdb applied fastp at Q25 and MiXCR to the public reads, then kept only in-frame beta chains. Each CDR3 protein gets just one entry, which takes the most common genes and DNA from the rows behind it. This sample has 15,000 or so distinct CDR3 sequences in its table, and around 30% of those were observed once. 1.5% to 2% of the sample is taken by the ten largest. Sequencing was carried out using conventional T cells from blood. The receptors derive from a female donor in good health.

The chain carries TRBV7-9 and TRBJ1-5, with a weak D call TRBD1 (5 bases). Germline V gene data show CDR1 as SEHNR and CDR2 as FQNEAQ (reference sequence). The V end was cut by 5 bases, the J end by 1 base, with 12 bases between. The CDR3 contains 15 residues. CDR3 in amino acids: CASSRTGPSNQPQHF. CDR3 nucleotide sequence: TGTGCCAGCAGCCGGACGGGACCCAGCAATCAGCCCCAGCATTTT.

This sequence joins TRBV20-1 and TRBJ1-2, with 7 nucleotides matching TRBD1. In germline, CDR1 is DFQATT, CDR2 SNEGSKA (reference sequence). V dropped 3 bases and J dropped 0; count of bases not matched to a gene: 4. CDR3 size: 14 residues. The DNA for the CDR3 is TGCAGTGCTAGGGGGGACAGCCCTAACTATGGCTACACCTTC. Amino acids: CSARGDSPNYGYTF.

The chain is built from TRBV14 and TRBJ2-7; tentative D call: TRBD2 (5 bases). Germline CDR1 is SGHDN and CDR2 is FVKESK. The V end lost 3 bases, the J end lost 3 bases, and 12 bases lay between the germline ends. This CDR3 is built from 14 residues. The CDR3 sequence is CASSHATRFYEQYF. As DNA, the CDR3 is TGTGCCAGCAGCCACGCTACTAGATTCTACGAGCAGTACTTC.

This clonotype has just a few counts. The V gene is TRBV20-1, the J gene TRBJ2-7; perhaps TRBD2 as D (6 bases). The V end was cut by 4 bases, the J end by 0 bases, with 10 bases between. This CDR3 is 13 amino acids long. From germline, CDR1 is DFQATT and CDR2 SNEGSKA (reference sequence). CDR3 in DNA: TGCAGTGCTAACGGGGGAAACTCCTACGAGCAGTACTTC. It yields the protein CSANGGNSYEQYF.

This clonotype was observed a handful of times. The rearrangement links TRBV20-1 to TRBJ2-1; D possibly corresponds to TRBD2 (6 bases). The V end was cut by 5 bases, the J end by 5 bases, with 19 bases between. Germline V CDR1 and CDR2: DFQATT, SNEGSKA (reference sequence). This CDR3 region has 15 residues. This CDR3 is CSAAPLAAPDNEQFF. The DNA of the CDR3 is TGCAGTGCTGCCCCCTTAGCGGCACCCGACAATGAGCAGTTCTTC.

By sample share, this clonotype is medium-sized. The V gene is TRBV2, the J gene TRBJ2-1, with 8 positions matching TRBD2. There are 14 residues in the CDR3. After removal of 9 bases from V and 4 bases from J, the junction contained 8 bases not matched to a gene. CDR1 is SNHLY and CDR2 is FYNNEI in the germline V gene. CDR3 amino acids: CARQLAADYNEQFF. CDR3 bases: TGTGCCAGGCAACTAGCGGCTGATTACAATGAGCAGTTCTTC.

The J gene is TRBJ2-3, the V gene TRBV7-9, with D possibly TRBD2 on 5 matching bases. The CDR3 extends over 14 amino acids. Germline V gene data show CDR1 as SEHNR and CDR2 as FQNEAQ (reference sequence). V was clipped by 5 bases and J by 5 bases, with 14 bases between them. The CDR3 DNA follows: TGTGCCAGCAGCCCCGAGGGCAGAGGAGATACGCAGTATTTT. Encoded protein: CASSPEGRGDTQYF.

V and J are TRBV7-2 and TRBJ2-3; perhaps D is TRBD1 or TRBD2 (7 bases each). Trimming removed 1 base from V and 10 bases from J, with 18 bases in between. Germline values: CDR1 SGHTA, CDR2 FQGNSA. The CDR3 runs to 15 residues. CDR3 coding DNA: TGTGCCAGCAGCTTAGGTGTGGGAGGGGGCTCGGCGCAGTATTTT. Amino acids: CASSLGVGGGSAQYF.

Of note for this clonotype: The junction departs from the called germline gene at one end, perhaps through a read error. V usage is TRBV7-3 and J usage is TRBJ2-1, with D possibly matching TRBD2 (6 bases). CDR3 length: 17 residues. Germline assignment: CDR1 SGHTA and CDR2 FQGTGA. The CDR3 protein is CASSLTGSGVPYDEQFF. The CDR3 nucleotides are TGTGCCAGCAGCTTAACGGGGTCGGGAGTCCCCTACGATGAGCAGTTCTTC. Complete variable domain (other parts from reference TRBV7-3 and TRBJ2-1): GAGVSQTPSNKVTEKGKYVELRCDPISGHTALYWYRQSLGQGPEFLIYFQGTGAADDSGLPNDRFFAVRPEGSVSTLKIQRTERGDSAVYLCASSLTGSGVPYDEQFFGPGTRLTVL.

This clonotype has more than one count but fewer than ten. This chain uses TRBV6-5 with TRBJ1-3, with 7 bases fitting TRBD1. V lost 4 bases to trimming and J lost 3 bases; unmatched junction nucleotides: 6. This CDR3 spans 15 amino acids. Germline CDR1 reads MNHEY; CDR2 reads SVGAGI. The CDR3 sequence: CASSSGGGIGNTIYF. DNA of the CDR3: TGTGCCAGCAGTTCAGGAGGGGGCATTGGAAACACCATATATTTT.

The rearrangement links TRBV6-5 to TRBJ1-6, with 9 nucleotides matching TRBD1. The CDR3 contains 16 residues. V was pared by 2 bases and J by 12 bases, with 11 bases of the junction left unmatched. Germline V gene data show CDR1 as MNHEY and CDR2 as SVGAGI. Here the CDR3 DNA reads TGTGCCAGCAGTTACGCGGGGGAGGGACAGGGATTACCCCTCCACTTT. Residues: CASSYAGEGQGLPLHF.

The genes are TRBV25-1 and TRBJ1-4, with TRBD1 matching over 7 bases. CDR3 length: 14 amino acids. Unmatched junction bases numbered 10, after V lost 7 bases and J lost 8 bases. Germline V gene lookup returns CDR1 MGHDK and CDR2 SYGVNS. The CDR3 reads CASTTHPQGEKLFF. In DNA, the CDR3 is TGTGCCAGCACCACGCACCCACAGGGGGAAAAACTGTTTTTT.

The chain employs TRBV4-1 and TRBJ1-1, with 7 positions matching TRBD1. V dropped 1 base and J dropped 6; count of bases not matched to a gene: 5. Germline loops: CDR1 MGHRA, CDR2 YSYEKL. This CDR3 region has 14 residues. CDR3 nucleotide sequence: TGCGCCAGCAGCCAAGTCGGGACAGTCCCTGAAGCTTTCTTT. This gives the protein CASSQVGTVPEAFF.

The V gene is TRBV12-3 or TRBV12-4, the J gene TRBJ1-3; 7 nucleotides agree with TRBD1. This CDR3 has 15 residues. Trimming removed 5 bases from V and 2 bases from J; junction bases left unmatched: 6. The CDR3: CASSTLDRAGNTIYF. CDR3 coding DNA: TGTGCCAGCAGTACCCTTGACAGGGCTGGAAACACCATATATTTT.

The V and J genes are TRBV7-2 and TRBJ2-1; D may be TRBD2 (5 bases). The CDR3 totals 14 residues. V gave up 8 bases and J gave up 5 bases, with 16 bases separating them. Germline V gene sequence: CDR1 SGHTA, CDR2 FQGNSA. The CDR3 spells CASLGDPQDNEQFF. The CDR3 nucleotides are TGTGCCAGCTTGGGAGACCCCCAGGACAATGAGCAGTTCTTC.

This clonotype was counted a few times. The genes are TRBV5-1 and TRBJ1-2; possibly TRBD1 for D (6 bases). This CDR3 is 16 amino acids long. Looked up from germline, CDR1 is SGHRS and CDR2 is YFSETQ. V lost 0 bases and J 0 bases, leaving 12 bases between the germline ends. The CDR3 loop is CASSLDGGPPNYGYTF. Here the CDR3 DNA reads TGCGCCAGCAGCTTGGATGGGGGGCCTCCTAACTATGGCTACACCTTC.

The chain links TRBV20-1 to TRBJ2-3, with a weak D call TRBD2 (5 bases). V lost 4 bases to trimming and J lost 0 bases, with 14 bases between them. The length of the CDR3 is 15 residues. Per germline, CDR1 DFQATT and CDR2 SNEGSKA (reference sequence). Written as DNA, the CDR3 is TGCAGTGCTACCCCCGGAGCGGCGAGCACAGATACGCAGTATTTT. This encodes CSATPGAASTDTQYF.

The rearrangement links TRBV12-3 or TRBV12-4 to TRBJ1-3; D unclear. Trimming removed 3 bases at V and 0 bases at J, with 9 bases between. The CDR3 is 15 residues long. The CDR3 sequence is CASSFGPGSGNTIYF. The DNA of the CDR3 is TGTGCCAGCAGTTTTGGACCGGGCTCTGGAAACACCATATATTTT.

This clonotype showed up just once. One end of the junction varies from germline; a read error may be responsible. This rearrangement joins TRBV7-6 to TRBJ1-1; D is uncertain. Germline CDR1 reads SGHVS; CDR2 reads FNYEAQ. The CDR3 length is 13 residues. CDR3 DNA: TGTGCCAGCAGCTTCCGGACGAACACTGTAGCTTTCTTT. Translating gives CASSFRTNTVAFF.